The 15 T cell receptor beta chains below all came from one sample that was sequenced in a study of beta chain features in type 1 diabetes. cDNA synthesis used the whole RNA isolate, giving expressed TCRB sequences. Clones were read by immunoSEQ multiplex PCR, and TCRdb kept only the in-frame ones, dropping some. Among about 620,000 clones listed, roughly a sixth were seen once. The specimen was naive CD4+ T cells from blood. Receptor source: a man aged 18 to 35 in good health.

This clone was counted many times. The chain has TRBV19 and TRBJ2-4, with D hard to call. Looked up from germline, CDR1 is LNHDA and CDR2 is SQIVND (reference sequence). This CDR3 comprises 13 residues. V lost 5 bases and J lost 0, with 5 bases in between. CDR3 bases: TGTGCCAGTAGTGCCCTAGCCAAAAACATTCAGTACTTC. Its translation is CASSALAKNIQYF.

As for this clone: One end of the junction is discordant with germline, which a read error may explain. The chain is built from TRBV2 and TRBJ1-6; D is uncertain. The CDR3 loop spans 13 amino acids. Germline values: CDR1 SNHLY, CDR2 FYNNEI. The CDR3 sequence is CASSEADPRPVGF. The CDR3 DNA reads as TGTGCCAGCAGTGAAGCCGATCCGAGGCCGGTGGGGTTT.

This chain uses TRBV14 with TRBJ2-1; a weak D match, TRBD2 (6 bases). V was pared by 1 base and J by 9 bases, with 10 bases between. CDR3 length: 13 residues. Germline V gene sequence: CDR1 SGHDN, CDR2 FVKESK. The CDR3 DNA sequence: TGTGCCAGCAGCCAAGTTCAGGGAGGTGAGCAGTTCTTC. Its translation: CASSQVQGGEQFF.

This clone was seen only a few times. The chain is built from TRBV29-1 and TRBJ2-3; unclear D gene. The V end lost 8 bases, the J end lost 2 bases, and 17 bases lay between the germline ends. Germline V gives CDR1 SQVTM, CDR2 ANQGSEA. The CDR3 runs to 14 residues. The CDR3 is CSSLRSSPTDTQYF. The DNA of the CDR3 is TGCAGCTCCTTAAGGTCCTCTCCCACAGATACGCAGTATTTT.

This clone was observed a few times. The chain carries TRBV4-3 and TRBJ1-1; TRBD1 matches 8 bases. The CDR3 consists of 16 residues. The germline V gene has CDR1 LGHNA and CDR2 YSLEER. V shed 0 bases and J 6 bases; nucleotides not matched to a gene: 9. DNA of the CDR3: TGCGCCAGCAGCCAAGATTTGACAGGGGAATTTGCTGAAGCTTTCTTT. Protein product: CASSQDLTGEFAEAFF.

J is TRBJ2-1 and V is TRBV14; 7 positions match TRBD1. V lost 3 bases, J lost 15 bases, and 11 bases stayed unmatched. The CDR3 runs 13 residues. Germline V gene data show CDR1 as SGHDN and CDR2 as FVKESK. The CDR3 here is CASSHGMDRSSFF. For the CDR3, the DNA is TGTGCCAGCAGCCACGGTATGGACAGGTCCTCGTTCTTC.

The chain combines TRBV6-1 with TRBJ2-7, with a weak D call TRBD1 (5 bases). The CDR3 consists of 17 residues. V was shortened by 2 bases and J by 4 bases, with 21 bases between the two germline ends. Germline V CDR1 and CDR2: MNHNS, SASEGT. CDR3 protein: CASSEIGARKPRYEQYF. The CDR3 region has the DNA TGTGCCAGCAGTGAAATTGGGGCACGGAAGCCTCGGTACGAGCAGTACTTC.

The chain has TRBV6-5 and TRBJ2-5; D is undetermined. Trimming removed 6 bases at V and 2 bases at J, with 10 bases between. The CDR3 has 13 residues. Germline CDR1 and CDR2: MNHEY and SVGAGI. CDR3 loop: CASRSTGQETQYF. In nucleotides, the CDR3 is TGTGCCAGCAGATCGACTGGACAAGAGACCCAGTACTTC.

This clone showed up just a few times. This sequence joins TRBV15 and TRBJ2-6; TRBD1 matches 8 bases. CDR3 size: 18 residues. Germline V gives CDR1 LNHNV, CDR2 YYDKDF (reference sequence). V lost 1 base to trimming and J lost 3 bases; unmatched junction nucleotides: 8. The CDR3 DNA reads TGTGCCACCAGCAGAGGGGCAGACAGGGGAAATGGGGCCAACGTCCTGACTTTC. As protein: CATSRGADRGNGANVLTF. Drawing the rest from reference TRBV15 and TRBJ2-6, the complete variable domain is DAMVIQNPRYQVTQFGKPVTLSCSQTLNHNVMYWYQQKSSQAPKLLFHYYDKDFNNEADTPDNFQSRRPNTSFCFLDIRSPGLGDTAMYLCATSRGADRGNGANVLTFGAGSRLTVL.

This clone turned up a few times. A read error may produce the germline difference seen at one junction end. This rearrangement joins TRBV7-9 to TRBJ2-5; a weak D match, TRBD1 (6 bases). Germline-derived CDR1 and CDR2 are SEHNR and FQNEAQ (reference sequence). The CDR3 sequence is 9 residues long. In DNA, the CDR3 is TGTGCCAGCAGCCAGGGGCTAAACTTC. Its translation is CASSQGLNF.

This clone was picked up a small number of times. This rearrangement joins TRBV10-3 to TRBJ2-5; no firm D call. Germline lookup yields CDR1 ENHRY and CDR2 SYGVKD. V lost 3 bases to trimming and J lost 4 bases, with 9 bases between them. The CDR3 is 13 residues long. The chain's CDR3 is CAISDRKAETQYF. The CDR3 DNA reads TGTGCCATCAGTGACAGGAAGGCAGAGACCCAGTACTTC.

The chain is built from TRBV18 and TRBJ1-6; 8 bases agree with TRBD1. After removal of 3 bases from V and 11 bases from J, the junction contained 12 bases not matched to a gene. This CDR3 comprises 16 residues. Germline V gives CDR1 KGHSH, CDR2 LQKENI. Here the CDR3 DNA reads TGTGCCAGCTCACCGGTCGACACAACAGGGGGGCCACCCCTCCACTTT. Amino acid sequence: CASSPVDTTGGPPLHF.

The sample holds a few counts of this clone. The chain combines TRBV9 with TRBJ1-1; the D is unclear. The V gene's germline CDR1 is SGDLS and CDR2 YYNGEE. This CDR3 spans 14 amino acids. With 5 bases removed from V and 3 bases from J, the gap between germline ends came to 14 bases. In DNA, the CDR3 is TGTGCCAGCAGTTCATTAATCATGGACACTGAAGCTTTCTTT. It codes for CASSSLIMDTEAFF.

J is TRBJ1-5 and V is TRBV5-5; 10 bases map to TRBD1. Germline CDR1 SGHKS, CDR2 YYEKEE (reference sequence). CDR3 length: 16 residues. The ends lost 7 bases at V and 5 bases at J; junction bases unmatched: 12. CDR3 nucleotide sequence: TGTGCCAGCGGCGCGGTGTTGACAGGGGGCCATCAGCCCCAGCATTTT. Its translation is CASGAVLTGGHQPQHF.

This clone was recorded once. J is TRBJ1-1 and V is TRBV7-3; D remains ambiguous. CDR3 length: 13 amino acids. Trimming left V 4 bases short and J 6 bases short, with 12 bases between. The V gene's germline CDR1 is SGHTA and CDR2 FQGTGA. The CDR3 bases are TGTGCCAGCAGCTCTCTAGCTGGGGCTGAAGCTTTCTTT. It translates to CASSSLAGAEAFF.